This T cell receptor beta chain was sequenced for a study of T cells in Graves' hyperthyroidism and ophthalmopathy (dated by TCRdb to between 2019 and 2020). Broadly, across the study: To identify TCR V-J signatures that set the groups apart, the researchers used a discovery cohort of about a hundred patients, made up of 40 to 45 with Graves' ophthalmopathy and 57 with stable Graves' hyperthyroidism. An independent validation cohort of under 20 hyperthyroidism patients and 17 patients who later progressed to ophthalmopathy tested prospective prediction of ophthalmopathy. The 95 to 100 discovery patients were randomly divided into training and test sets at a 7:3 ratio. In six Graves' hyperthyroidism patients, the study also compared T-cell repertoires from thyroid tissue with T-cell repertoires from blood. After blood sampling, hyperthyroidism patients were treated with methimazole at a starting dose of 30 mg daily, and ophthalmopathy patients were treated with high-dose intravenous methylprednisolone. The paper reports TCR Vbeta CDR3 sequencing of approximately 140 peripheral blood samples: 40 or so ophthalmopathy, fewer than 80 hyperthyroidism and approximately 17 progressor patients. What the work shows at the level of the full study, not this receptor alone: No statistical method was used to fix the sample size in advance, and group allocation was not hidden from the investigators. Most expanded thyroid clonotypes (frequency above 0.001) were also detected in blood, suggesting blood repertoires may reflect thyroid immune responses. In validation, the model predicted progression to ophthalmopathy a median of 6.5 months before onset, with about 71% sensitivity and more than 72% specificity. A 13 V-J signature model separated ophthalmopathy from stable hyperthyroidism, with around 88% sensitivity and 81.08% specificity in cross-validation and 80%/75% in testing.

The CDR3 runs 12 amino acids, cysteine and phenylalanine included. The entry retains the CDR3 DNA only, 36 bases that are in frame from base 1. Trimming costs V 1 base and J 4 bases, and their ends lie 7 bases apart. The germline V gene (reference sequence) gives CDR1 as DFQATT and CDR2 as SNEGSKA. The TCR beta CDR3 regions were amplified from the RNA transcripts. For the first round of RT-PCR on the TCR CDR3, the HTBI primer set was used together with the Qiagen OneStep RT-PCR kit. The libraries were constructed in a second round of multiplex PCR and then size-selected and purified. Sequencing of the libraries was done on an Illumina HiSeq2000 using paired-end 100 bp reads. Processing in the source paper ran as follows. Raw data were processed with SOAPnuke, discarding reads with adapters, uncalled bases, mean Phred below 15, or no exact constant-primer or identifier match. High-quality paired reads were merged with COPE v1.2.5, and unique nucleotide sequences were defined as clonotypes. Clonotypes were aligned to IMGT TRBV, TRBD and TRBJ reference segments using MiTCR v1.1. Analysis was restricted to V-J combinations with a frequency above 0.0001, which covered approximately 99% of repertoires. The TCS score was defined as the ratio of F50 (clonal expansion) to E x V (chaos), calculated using BLOSUM62-based TCRdist between CDR3 peptides within each V-J. Welch's t-statistics and random forest reduced 500 to 550 V-J features to about 13, which were used in a naive Bayes classifier (R e1071). The Morisita-Horn index was used to measure how similar the thyroid and blood repertoires were. The public reads were reanalyzed by TCRdb: fastp trimming at Q25, MiXCR alignment, in-frame beta chains only. Every distinct CDR3 protein forms one entry, paired with its most common genes and DNA. The V and J calls and clone size are TCRdb's, not the authors'. This sample lists 450,000 to 700,000 distinct CDR3 sequences; more than 45% were detected once. The ten top clones hold around 7.7% of the sample.

A patient counted as having stable Graves' hyperthyroidism if no progression to ophthalmopathy occurred over 18 months of follow-up. The hyperthyroidism patients were between 18 and 65 years old and newly diagnosed, with a disease duration of less than 2 months. Exclusion was applied to patients with uncontrolled infections, other autoimmune diseases, pregnancy or lactation. Diagnoses were based on clinical symptoms, serum thyroxine and TRAb, thyroid ultrasound and orbital computed tomography. Total RNA was extracted with Trizol reagent, and quality was checked on an Agilent 2100 Bioanalyzer. To note about this clonotype: Its antigen is not yet known. No qualities accompany the bases; no much larger clone lies one base away.

The chain links TRBV20-1 with TRBJ1-1; TRBD1 might be the D gene, on 5 matching bases. Sequencing was carried out using peripheral blood or thyroid tissue (not recorded which). The origin of this receptor is a woman between 18 and 29 years old with Graves' hyperthyroidism. The bases read TGCAGTGCTAGAGTGGGGCGCACTGAAGCTTTCTTT. This is translated as CSARVGRTEAFF.